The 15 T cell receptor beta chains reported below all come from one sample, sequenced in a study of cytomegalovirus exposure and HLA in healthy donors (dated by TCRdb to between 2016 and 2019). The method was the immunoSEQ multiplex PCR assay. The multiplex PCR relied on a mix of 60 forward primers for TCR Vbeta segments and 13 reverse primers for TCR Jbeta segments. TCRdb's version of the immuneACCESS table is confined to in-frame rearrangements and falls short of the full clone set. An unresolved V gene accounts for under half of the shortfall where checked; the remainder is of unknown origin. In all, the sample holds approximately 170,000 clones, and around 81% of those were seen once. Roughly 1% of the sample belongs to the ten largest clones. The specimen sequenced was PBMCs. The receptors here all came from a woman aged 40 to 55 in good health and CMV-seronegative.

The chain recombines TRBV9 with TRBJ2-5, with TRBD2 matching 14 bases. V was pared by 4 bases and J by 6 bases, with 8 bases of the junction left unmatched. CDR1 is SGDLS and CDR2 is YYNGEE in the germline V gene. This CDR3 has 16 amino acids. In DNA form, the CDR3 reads TGTGCCAGCAGCCCTGGGACTAGCGGGAGAGTAAAGACCCAGTACTTC. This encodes CASSPGTSGRVKTQYF. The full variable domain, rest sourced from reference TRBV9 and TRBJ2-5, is DSGVTQTPKHLITATGQRVTLRCSPRSGDLSVYWYQQSLDQGLQFLIQYYNGEERAKGNILERFSAQQFPDLHSELNLSSLELGDSALYFCASSPGTSGRVKTQYFGPGTRLLVL.

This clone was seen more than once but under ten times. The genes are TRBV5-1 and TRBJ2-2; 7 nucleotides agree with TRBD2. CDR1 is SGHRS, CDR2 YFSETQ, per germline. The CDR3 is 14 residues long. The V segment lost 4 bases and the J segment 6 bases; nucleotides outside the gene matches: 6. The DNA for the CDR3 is TGCGCCAGCAGCGGGAGGGCGGATTCCGGGGAGCTGTTTTTT. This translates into CASSGRADSGELFF.

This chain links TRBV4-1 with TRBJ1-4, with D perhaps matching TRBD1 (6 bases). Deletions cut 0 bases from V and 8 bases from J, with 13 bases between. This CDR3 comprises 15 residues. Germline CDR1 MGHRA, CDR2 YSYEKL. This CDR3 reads CASSQDPQGGEKLFF. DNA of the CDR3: TGCGCCAGCAGCCAAGACCCACAGGGTGGGGAAAAACTGTTTTTT.

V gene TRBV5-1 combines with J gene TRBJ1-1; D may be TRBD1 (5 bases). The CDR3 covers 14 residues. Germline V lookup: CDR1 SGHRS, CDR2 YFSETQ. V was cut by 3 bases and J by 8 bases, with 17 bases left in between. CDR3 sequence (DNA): TGCGCCAGCAGCTCCTTAGGTCAGGGAATCGAAGCTTTCTTT. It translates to CASSSLGQGIEAFF. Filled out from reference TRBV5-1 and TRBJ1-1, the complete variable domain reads KAGVTQTPRYLIKTRGQQVTLSCSPISGHRSVSWYQQTPGQGLQFLFEYFSETQRNKGNFPGRFSGRQFSNSRSEMNVSTLELGDSALYLCASSSLGQGIEAFFGQGTRLTVV.

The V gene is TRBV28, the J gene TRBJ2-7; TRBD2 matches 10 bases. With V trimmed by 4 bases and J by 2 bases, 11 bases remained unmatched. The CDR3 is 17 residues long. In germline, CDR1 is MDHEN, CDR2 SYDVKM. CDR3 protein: CASSSSGSGRIAYEQYF. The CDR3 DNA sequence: TGTGCCAGCAGTTCCTCAGGTAGCGGGAGGATCGCCTACGAGCAGTACTTC.

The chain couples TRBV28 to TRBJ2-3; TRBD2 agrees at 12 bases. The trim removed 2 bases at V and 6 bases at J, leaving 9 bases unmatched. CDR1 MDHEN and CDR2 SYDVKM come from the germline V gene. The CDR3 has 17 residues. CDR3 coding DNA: TGTGCCAGCAGTTTAGGATTGACTAGCGGGAGTTCCGATACGCAGTATTTT. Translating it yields CASSLGLTSGSSDTQYF. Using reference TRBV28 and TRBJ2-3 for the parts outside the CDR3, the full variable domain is DVKVTQSSRYLVKRTGEKVFLECVQDMDHENMFWYRQDPGLGLRLIYFSYDVKMKEKGDIPEGYSVSREKKERFSLILESASTNQTSMYLCASSLGLTSGSSDTQYFGPGTRLTVL.

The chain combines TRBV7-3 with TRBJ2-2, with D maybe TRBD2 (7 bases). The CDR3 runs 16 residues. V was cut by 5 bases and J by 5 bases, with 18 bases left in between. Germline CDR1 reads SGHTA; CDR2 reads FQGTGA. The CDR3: CASSHNSGQGTGELFF. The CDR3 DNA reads TGTGCCAGCAGCCATAATAGCGGGCAGGGGACCGGGGAGCTGTTTTTT.

The CDR3: CASSFRSGNLPDTQYF. DNA for the CDR3: TGTGCCAGCAGCTTTCGTAGCGGCAATCTCCCAGATACGCAGTATTTT. The V gene is TRBV5-6, the J gene TRBJ2-3, with D tentatively TRBD2 (6 bases). The CDR3 length is 16 residues. Looked up from germline, CDR1 is SGHDT and CDR2 is YYEEEE. Between the trimmed V and J ends, which lost 2 bases and 4 bases, there was a span of 17 bases.

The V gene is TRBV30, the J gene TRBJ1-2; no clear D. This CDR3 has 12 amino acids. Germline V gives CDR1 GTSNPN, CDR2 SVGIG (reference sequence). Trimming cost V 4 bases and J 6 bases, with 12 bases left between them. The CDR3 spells CAWKWVRDGYTF. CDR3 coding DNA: TGTGCCTGGAAATGGGTTCGGGATGGCTACACCTTC.

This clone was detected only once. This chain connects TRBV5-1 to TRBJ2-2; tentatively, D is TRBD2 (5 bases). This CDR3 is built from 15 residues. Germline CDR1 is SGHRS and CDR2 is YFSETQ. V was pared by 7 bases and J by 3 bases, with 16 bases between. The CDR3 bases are TGCGCCAGCGCCCTTATCCCGAGGGACACCGGGGAGCTGTTTTTT. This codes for CASALIPRDTGELFF.

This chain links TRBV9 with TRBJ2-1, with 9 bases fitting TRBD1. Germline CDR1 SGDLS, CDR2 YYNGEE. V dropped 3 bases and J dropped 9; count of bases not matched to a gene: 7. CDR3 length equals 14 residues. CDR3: CASSGDRAGGEQFF. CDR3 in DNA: TGTGCCAGCAGCGGGGACAGGGCGGGTGGTGAGCAGTTCTTC.

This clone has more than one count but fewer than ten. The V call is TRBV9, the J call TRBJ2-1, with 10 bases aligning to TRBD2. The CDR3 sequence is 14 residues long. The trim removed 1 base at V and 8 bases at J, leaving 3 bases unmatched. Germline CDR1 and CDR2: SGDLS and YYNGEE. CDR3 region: CASSVLAGEDEQFF. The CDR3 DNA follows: TGTGCCAGCAGCGTACTAGCGGGAGAAGATGAGCAGTTCTTC.

CDR3 region: CASSLAGGDTQYF. The DNA for the CDR3 is TGTGCCAGCAGTTTAGCGGGAGGGGATACGCAGTATTTT. The J gene is TRBJ2-3, the V gene TRBV28, with 9 bases fitting TRBD2. This CDR3 spans 13 amino acids. After removal of 2 bases from V and 6 bases from J, the junction contained 0 bases not matched to a gene. Per germline, CDR1 MDHEN and CDR2 SYDVKM.

This chain's CDR3 is CASSLGQVGEKLFF. The CDR3 DNA sequence: TGTGCCAGCAGCTTGGGGCAGGTTGGCGAAAAACTGTTTTTT. The chain is built from TRBV5-6 and TRBJ1-4, with D uncertain. Germline lookup yields CDR1 SGHDT and CDR2 YYEEEE. The CDR3 sequence is 14 residues long. Trimming removed 0 bases from V and 8 bases from J, with 11 bases in between.

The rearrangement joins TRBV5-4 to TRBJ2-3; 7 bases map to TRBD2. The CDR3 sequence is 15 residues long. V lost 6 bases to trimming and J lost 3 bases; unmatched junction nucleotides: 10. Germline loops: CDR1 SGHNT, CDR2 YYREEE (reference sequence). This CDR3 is CASTHFGGRTDTQYF. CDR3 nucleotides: TGTGCCAGCACCCACTTCGGCGGGAGAACAGATACGCAGTATTTT.